This is a list of T cell receptor beta chains from one sample in a study of T cells in Graves' hyperthyroidism and ophthalmopathy. One entry per CDR3 protein results from TCRdb running MiXCR on the multiplex PCR reads. In the table there are hundreds of thousands of distinct CDR3 sequences, approximately 15% of which are singletons. Sample: blood. Receptor source: a woman aged 18-29 years with Graves' hyperthyroidism. CDR3s include the opening cysteine and the closing phenylalanine or tryptophan. Each record gives: clone size, D gene, V gene, J gene, CDR3 protein, CDR3 DNA. The D gene is left open where the match is weak. Clone size is shown for a subset of rows, as once, few, many or a class of expanded clone.

NA,TRBD1,TRBV5-1,TRBJ1-4,CASSLDGTVDEKLFF,TGCGCCAGCAGCTTGGACGGGACAGTGGATGAAAAACTGTTTTTT
many,NA,TRBV7-9,TRBJ1-5,CASSLQNSNQPQHF,TGTGCCAGCAGCCTACAGAATAGCAATCAGCCCCAGCATTTT
NA,NA,TRBV4-3,TRBJ1-5,CASSLTGFSNQPQHF,TGCGCCAGCAGCCTAACGGGGTTTAGCAATCAGCCCCAGCATTTT
many,NA,TRBV7-2,TRBJ1-5,CASSQRGGGNQPQHF,TGTGCCAGCAGCCAACGGGGGGGCGGGAATCAGCCCCAGCATTTT
many,NA,TRBV5-1,TRBJ1-1,CASLREGGTEAFF,TGCGCCAGCTTGAGGGAAGGGGGCACTGAAGCTTTCTTT
many,NA,TRBV2,TRBJ1-1,CATNLRAYTEAFF,TGTGCCACCAACCTAAGAGCGTACACTGAAGCTTTCTTT
once,TRBD2,TRBV24-1,TRBJ2-2,CATSGLRGGSSNTGELFF,TGTGCCACCAGTGGATTAAGAGGCGGGAGCTCGAACACCGGGGAGCTGTTTTTT
NA,NA,TRBV6-1,TRBJ1-1,CASSHGGGDTEAFF,TGTGCCAGCAGCCATGGCGGGGGGGACACTGAAGCTTTCTTT
NA,TRBD1,TRBV5-6,TRBJ1-5,CASSLNRGGNQPQHF,TGTGCCAGCAGCTTGAACAGGGGGGGCAATCAGCCCCAGCATTTT
few,TRBD2,TRBV27,TRBJ2-7,CASSLFSGRAYEQYF,TGTGCCAGCAGTTTATTTAGCGGGAGGGCTTACGAGCAGTACTTC
many,NA,TRBV11-3,TRBJ2-5,CASSPPGRRGLETQYF,TGTGCCAGCAGCCCACCGGGACGGCGGGGTTTAGAGACCCAGTACTTC
many,NA,TRBV14,TRBJ2-7,CASSQKSSDYEQYF,TGTGCCAGCAGCCAAAAGTCGAGCGACTACGAGCAGTACTTC
many,TRBD2,TRBV12-3/TRBV12-4,TRBJ2-5,CASSLMAGVRIQETQYF,TGTGCCAGCAGTTTAATGGCGGGAGTGAGGATCCAAGAGACCCAGTACTTC
few,TRBD1,TRBV25-1,TRBJ2-7,CASSVLAGGSEQYF,TGTGCCAGCAGTGTACTAGCAGGGGGCAGCGAGCAGTACTTC
few,NA,TRBV7-3,TRBJ2-7,CASSSDEDYEQYF,TGTGCCAGCAGCTCGGACGAGGACTACGAGCAGTACTTC
many,TRBD2,TRBV29-1,TRBJ2-7,CSVTRGLAEIYEQYF,TGCAGCGTTACCCGAGGTCTAGCGGAGATCTACGAGCAGTACTTC
NA,NA,TRBV19,TRBJ1-5,CASSISDRFYQPQHF,TGTGCCAGTAGTATATCCGACAGGTTTTATCAGCCCCAGCATTTT
many,NA,TRBV5-5,TRBJ2-7,CASSLGDGTEQYF,TGTGCCAGCAGTCTAGGGGACGGCACCGAGCAGTACTTC
few,NA,TRBV7-3,TRBJ2-2,CASSLASRRLNTGELFF,TGTGCCAGCAGCTTAGCTAGCCGACGACTGAACACCGGGGAGCTGTTTTTT
many,TRBD2,TRBV20-1,TRBJ2-1,CSASRGLAGAGEQFF,TGCAGTGCTAGCCGTGGACTAGCGGGAGCCGGTGAGCAGTTCTTC
many,TRBD1,TRBV20-1,TRBJ1-1,CSAPTDRGGPEAFF,TGCAGTGCTCCCACGGACAGGGGGGGTCCTGAAGCTTTCTTT
NA,TRBD1,TRBV9,TRBJ2-5,CASSEGQGAPSQETQYF,TGTGCCAGCAGCGAGGGACAGGGGGCCCCTTCTCAAGAGACCCAGTACTTC
many,NA,TRBV2,TRBJ1-5,CATRRGTGQPQHF,TGTGCCACCAGGAGAGGGACTGGCCAGCCCCAGCATTTT
few,TRBD1,TRBV6-4,TRBJ1-6,CASSYSTGDNSPLHF,TGTGCCAGCAGTTACTCGACAGGGGATAATTCACCCCTCCACTTT
NA,NA,TRBV5-1,TRBJ2-4,CASSLPGGQNIQYF,TGCGCCAGCAGCTTGCCAGGGGGGCAAAACATTCAGTACTTC
few,NA,TRBV3-1,TRBJ2-7,CASSQRGLSYEQYF,TGTGCCAGCAGCCAGAGAGGCCTTTCCTACGAGCAGTACTTC
many,NA,TRBV11-3,TRBJ2-7,CASSPVRASYEQYF,TGTGCCAGCAGCCCCGTCAGGGCCTCCTACGAGCAGTACTTC
many,TRBD1,TRBV2,TRBJ2-1,CASHRDRGLGEQFF,TGTGCCAGCCACCGGGACAGGGGGCTTGGTGAGCAGTTCTTC